This record looks at one TCR beta chain sequence and its context. Its specificity is unknown. The data are from a study of T cell repertoires in cytomegalovirus infection. Whole-study context: HLA-C-restricted CMV epitopes, recently identified, and well-studied HLA-B-restricted ones were used by the study.

TCRdb re-derived calls from the reads in MiXCR, one entry per CDR3 protein. The sample records some 220,000 distinct CDR3 sequences, about 40% being singletons. Trimming removed 8 bases at V and 0 bases at J, with 20 bases between. In germline, CDR1 is MNHNS, CDR2 SASEGT. This CDR3 is built from 16 residues. The TCR comes from a human donor in good health (CMV status not recorded). Some clones in this sample may be carry-over from other donors' samples. The gene calls are TRBV6-1 and TRBJ2-7; perhaps TRBD1 as D (6 bases). Sequenced here: CD8+ T cells from cultured PBMCs, sampled from culture after CMV antigen stimulation. CDR3 bases: TGTGCCAGCCCACCCCCCCGGGGACATAGCTCCTACGAGCAGTACTTC. Amino acid sequence: CASPPPRGHSSYEQYF.